These T cell receptor beta chains were read from a single sample in a study of T cells in Graves' hyperthyroidism and ophthalmopathy. Via MiXCR, TCRdb re-called the multiplex PCR reads, giving one row per CDR3 protein. In the table there are 530,000 or so distinct CDR3 sequences, around 22% of which are singletons. Sequencing input: blood. Receptors originate from a woman aged 25 to 39 with Graves' ophthalmopathy. Both conserved end residues are part of each CDR3. D genes are given only for firm matches. The size field is filled for only some rows; it gives once, few, many or a size class.

clone size: many
D gene: .
J gene: TRBJ1-5
V gene: TRBV6-5
CDR3 DNA: TGTGCCAGCAAAGGAGCAGGCAATCAGCCCCAGCATTTT
CDR3 protein: CASKGAGNQPQHF

clone size: many
D gene: TRBD1
J gene: TRBJ1-2
V gene: TRBV28
CDR3 DNA: TGCGCCAGCAGCTCCACCGGGACAGGGGACGGCTACACCTTC
CDR3 protein: CASSSTGTGDGYTF

clone size: few
D gene: .
J gene: TRBJ1-2
V gene: TRBV3-1
CDR3 DNA: TGTGCCAGCAGCCAAGAAGGTCGGGGGCCCTATGGCTACACCTTC
CDR3 protein: CASSQEGRGPYGYTF

clone size: many
D gene: TRBD1
J gene: TRBJ1-3
V gene: TRBV6-1
CDR3 DNA: TGTGCCAGCAGTCCGACAGGGGCCCGGAACACCATATATTTT
CDR3 protein: CASSPTGARNTIYF

clone size: many
D gene: TRBD1
J gene: TRBJ2-7
V gene: TRBV20-1
CDR3 DNA: TGCAGTGCTGGGGACAGCTTTTACGAGCAGTACTTC
CDR3 protein: CSAGDSFYEQYF

clone size: many
D gene: .
J gene: TRBJ2-7
V gene: TRBV29-1
CDR3 DNA: TGCAGCGTTGAAGGGCAGGGGGGATACGAGCAGTACTTC
CDR3 protein: CSVEGQGGYEQYF

clone size: many
D gene: .
J gene: TRBJ1-2
V gene: TRBV27
CDR3 DNA: TGTGCCAGCAGGACGTTATTGGATGATGGCTACACCTTC
CDR3 protein: CASRTLLDDGYTF

clone size: few
D gene: .
J gene: TRBJ2-2
V gene: TRBV12-3/TRBV12-4
CDR3 DNA: TGTGCCAGCAGATGGAGGGGGGGGCCTAGCACCGGGGAGCTGTTTTTT
CDR3 protein: CASRWRGGPSTGELFF

clone size: many
D gene: .
J gene: TRBJ2-5
V gene: TRBV28
CDR3 DNA: TGTGCCAGCAGTTTGCCCGAGCAGGGAAGCGGGACCCAGTACTTC
CDR3 protein: CASSLPEQGSGTQYF

clone size: many
D gene: TRBD2
J gene: TRBJ2-5
V gene: TRBV12-3/TRBV12-4
CDR3 DNA: TGTGCCAGCACCCTATCGGAGGCGGGGGACGGTGGGGCCCAGTACTTC
CDR3 protein: CASTLSEAGDGGAQYF

clone size: many
D gene: .
J gene: TRBJ2-2
V gene: TRBV10-3
CDR3 DNA: TGTGCCATCAGGGGCGGGGAGAACACCGGGGAGCTGTTTTTT
CDR3 protein: CAIRGGENTGELFF

clone size: .
D gene: TRBD1
J gene: TRBJ1-2
V gene: TRBV28
CDR3 DNA: TGTGCCAGCAGTCTTTTCGGGCTCGACAGGGCCTTGATGGGCTACACCTTC
CDR3 protein: CASSLFGLDRALMGYTF

clone size: .
D gene: .
J gene: TRBJ1-1
V gene: TRBV12-5
CDR3 DNA: TGTGCTAGTGGTTTGGTACGGAGCACTGAAGCTTTCTTT
CDR3 protein: CASGLVRSTEAFF

clone size: .
D gene: TRBD2
J gene: TRBJ2-5
V gene: TRBV7-3
CDR3 DNA: TGTGCCAGCAGCCAACCGGGACTAGCGGGGGGGATGGAGACCCAGTACTTC
CDR3 protein: CASSQPGLAGGMETQYF

clone size: many
D gene: .
J gene: TRBJ2-7
V gene: TRBV11-1
CDR3 DNA: TGTGCCAGCAGCTTAGAAAGGCGTGTCCTGCAGTACTTC
CDR3 protein: CASSLERRVLQYF

clone size: .
D gene: .
J gene: TRBJ1-1
V gene: TRBV5-1
CDR3 DNA: TGCGCCAGCAGCTTTACAGGGAGGGGGACTGAAGCTTTCTTT
CDR3 protein: CASSFTGRGTEAFF

clone size: many
D gene: TRBD1
J gene: TRBJ2-5
V gene: TRBV2
CDR3 DNA: TGTGCCAGCAGTTGGCCCCCGGGACAGACTTACCAAGAGACCCAGTACTTC
CDR3 protein: CASSWPPGQTYQETQYF

clone size: few
D gene: .
J gene: TRBJ1-1
V gene: TRBV12-3/TRBV12-4
CDR3 DNA: TGTGCCAGCAGTTTAGAGCTAATGAGGGCTGAAGCTTTCTTT
CDR3 protein: CASSLELMRAEAFF

clone size: many
D gene: .
J gene: TRBJ1-1
V gene: TRBV7-2
CDR3 DNA: TGTGCCAGCAGCTTTTACGGAGTGAACACTGAAGCTTTCTTT
CDR3 protein: CASSFYGVNTEAFF

clone size: many
D gene: TRBD1
J gene: TRBJ1-3
V gene: TRBV15
CDR3 DNA: TGTGCCACCAGCAGAATCAACTGGGGACAGGGGAACACCATATATTTT
CDR3 protein: CATSRINWGQGNTIYF

clone size: many
D gene: .
J gene: TRBJ1-2
V gene: TRBV6-5
CDR3 DNA: TGTGCCAGCAGCCCTCTTCAGGTGATGACCCACTACACCTTC
CDR3 protein: CASSPLQVMTHYTF

clone size: .
D gene: .
J gene: TRBJ2-2
V gene: TRBV12-3/TRBV12-4
CDR3 DNA: TGTGCCACCCCGTCGCAAGGGGACAACACCGGGGAGCTGTTTTTT
CDR3 protein: CATPSQGDNTGELFF

clone size: few
D gene: TRBD1
J gene: TRBJ2-2
V gene: TRBV7-2
CDR3 DNA: TGTGCCAGCAGCTTAGCACGGGACAGCGCGAACACCGGGGAGCTATTTTTT
CDR3 protein: CASSLARDSANTGELFF

clone size: many
D gene: TRBD2
J gene: TRBJ2-3
V gene: TRBV7-3
CDR3 DNA: TGTGCCAGCAGCCCCCGACTAGCGGGGGTTGGAGATACGCAGTATTTT
CDR3 protein: CASSPRLAGVGDTQYF

clone size: many
D gene: .
J gene: TRBJ2-5
V gene: TRBV30
CDR3 DNA: TGTGCCTGGAGTGAAGTAGGGGCAGAGACCCAGTACTTC
CDR3 protein: CAWSEVGAETQYF

clone size: many
D gene: .
J gene: TRBJ2-5
V gene: TRBV28
CDR3 DNA: TGTGCCAGCAGTCACAGGGAAGGAGAGACCCAGTACTTC
CDR3 protein: CASSHREGETQYF

clone size: many
D gene: TRBD1
J gene: TRBJ1-2
V gene: TRBV6-5
CDR3 DNA: TGTGCCAGCAGAACTCCCCGGGACAGAGCTAACTATGGCTACACCTTC
CDR3 protein: CASRTPRDRANYGYTF

clone size: few
D gene: .
J gene: TRBJ1-3
V gene: TRBV28
CDR3 DNA: TGTGCCAGCAGCCCCCCCGGCTCTGGAAACATCATATATTTT
CDR3 protein: CASSPPGSGNIIYF

clone size: few
D gene: .
J gene: TRBJ1-2
V gene: TRBV20-1
CDR3 DNA: TGCAGTGCTACTTATCGAGGACAATACGGGAACTATGGCTACACCTTC
CDR3 protein: CSATYRGQYGNYGYTF

clone size: many
D gene: TRBD1
J gene: TRBJ1-1
V gene: TRBV6-2/TRBV6-3
CDR3 DNA: TGTGCCAGCAGTGCTCAGGGGGCCATCACTGAAGCTTTCTTT
CDR3 protein: CASSAQGAITEAFF

clone size: many
D gene: TRBD1
J gene: TRBJ2-2
V gene: TRBV19
CDR3 DNA: TGTGCCAGTAGTATAGGACAGGGGGTTCCGAACACCGGGGAGCTGTTTTTT
CDR3 protein: CASSIGQGVPNTGELFF

clone size: .
D gene: .
J gene: TRBJ2-7
V gene: TRBV4-1
CDR3 DNA: TGCGCCAGCAGCCAACCCCCCGATCTGATGAAGTACTTC
CDR3 protein: CASSQPPDLMKYF

clone size: many
D gene: TRBD1
J gene: TRBJ2-5
V gene: TRBV24-1
CDR3 DNA: TGTGCCACCAGTGAGTCCGGGACAGGGAGGTACCAAGAGACCCAGTACTTC
CDR3 protein: CATSESGTGRYQETQYF

clone size: .
D gene: TRBD2
J gene: TRBJ2-7
V gene: TRBV6-1
CDR3 DNA: TGTGCCAGCAAAAAGCGGGGGACCTACGAGCAGTACTTC
CDR3 protein: CASKKRGTYEQYF

clone size: many
D gene: .
J gene: TRBJ2-2
V gene: TRBV2
CDR3 DNA: TGTGCCAGCAGTAAAGAAGGGATTGGGACCGGGGAGCTGTTTTTT
CDR3 protein: CASSKEGIGTGELFF

clone size: .
D gene: .
J gene: TRBJ2-7
V gene: TRBV3-1
CDR3 DNA: TGTGCCAGCAGCCTTGGACTCGAATCCTACGAGCAGTACTTC
CDR3 protein: CASSLGLESYEQYF

clone size: .
D gene: TRBD2
J gene: TRBJ2-1
V gene: TRBV12-3/TRBV12-4
CDR3 DNA: TGTGCCAGCAGTTTCGGGGGGGCGGGGTCCTACAATGAGCAGTTCTTC
CDR3 protein: CASSFGGAGSYNEQFF

clone size: many
D gene: .
J gene: TRBJ2-5
V gene: TRBV20-1
CDR3 DNA: TGCAGTGCTAAGGTGGGGTGGGTAGAGACCCAGTACTTC
CDR3 protein: CSAKVGWVETQYF

clone size: many
D gene: .
J gene: TRBJ1-5
V gene: TRBV3-1
CDR3 DNA: TGTGCCAGCAGCCAAGGGGACGTTCAGCCCCAGCATTTT
CDR3 protein: CASSQGDVQPQHF

clone size: .
D gene: TRBD1
J gene: TRBJ1-2
V gene: TRBV6-2/TRBV6-3
CDR3 DNA: TGTGCCACAAACCCAGGGGGCGATGGCTACACCTTC
CDR3 protein: CATNPGGDGYTF

clone size: .
D gene: .
J gene: TRBJ1-5
V gene: TRBV13
CDR3 DNA: TGTGCCAGCAGCTCCCGAAATAATCAGCCCCAGCATTTT
CDR3 protein: CASSSRNNQPQHF

clone size: many
D gene: TRBD1
J gene: TRBJ1-2
V gene: TRBV6-2/TRBV6-3
CDR3 DNA: TGTGCCAGCAGATCCAGCGACAGGGTTCCCTGGGGCTACACCTTC
CDR3 protein: CASRSSDRVPWGYTF

clone size: many
D gene: .
J gene: TRBJ1-5
V gene: TRBV6-1
CDR3 DNA: TGTGCCAGCAGTGAAATCGGGCGGAATCAGCCCCAGCATTTT
CDR3 protein: CASSEIGRNQPQHF

clone size: few
D gene: .
J gene: TRBJ1-4
V gene: TRBV30
CDR3 DNA: TGTGCCTGGAGCCGGGGAAGGGGGACAACTAATGAAAAACTGTTTTTT
CDR3 protein: CAWSRGRGTTNEKLFF

clone size: .
D gene: TRBD2
J gene: TRBJ2-7
V gene: TRBV6-1
CDR3 DNA: TGTGCCAGTACCGGGACTAGCGGGGGGAACCTCTACGAGCAGTACTTC
CDR3 protein: CASTGTSGGNLYEQYF